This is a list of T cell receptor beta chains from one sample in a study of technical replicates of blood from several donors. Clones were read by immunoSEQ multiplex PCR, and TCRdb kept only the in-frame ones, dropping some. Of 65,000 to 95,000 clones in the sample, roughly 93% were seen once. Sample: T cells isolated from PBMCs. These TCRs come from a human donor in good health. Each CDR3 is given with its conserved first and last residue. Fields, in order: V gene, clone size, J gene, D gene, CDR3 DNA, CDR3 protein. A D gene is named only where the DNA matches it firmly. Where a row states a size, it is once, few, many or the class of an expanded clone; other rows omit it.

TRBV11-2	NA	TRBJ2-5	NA	TGTGCCAGCAGCTTAGTGGGAGGCGCCCAAGAGACCCAGTACTTC	CASSLVGGAQETQYF
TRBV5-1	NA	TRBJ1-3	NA	TGCGCCAGCTCCCCAGGGAGGGTCGGAAACACCATATATTTT	CASSPGRVGNTIYF
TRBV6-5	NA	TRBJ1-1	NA	TGTGCCAGCAGCTCAACGGGGACTAGGGCTTTCTTT	CASSSTGTRAFF
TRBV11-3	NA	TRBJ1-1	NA	TGTGCCAGCAGCTTAGGTTCCTGGAACACTGAAGCTTTCTTT	CASSLGSWNTEAFF
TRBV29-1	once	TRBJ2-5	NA	TGCAGCGTTGGGAGGGGACCAACAGAGACCCAGTACTTC	CSVGRGPTETQYF
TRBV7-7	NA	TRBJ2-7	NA	TGTGCTAGCAGCCCCCAGCCGGGATCTTCCTACGAGCAGTACTTC	CASSPQPGSSYEQYF
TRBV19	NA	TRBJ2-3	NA	TGTGCCAGTAGTCCAAGACTTGGGACAGATACGCAGTATTTT	CASSPRLGTDTQYF
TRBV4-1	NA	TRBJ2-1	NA	TGCGCCAGCAGCTCCGGAAGGGGGTTGCGGGGGTCGGGTGAGCAGTTCTTC	CASSSGRGLRGSGEQFF
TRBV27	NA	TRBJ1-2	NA	TGTGCCAGCAGTTTATCGCCAGGGGCCTATGGCTACACCTTC	CASSLSPGAYGYTF
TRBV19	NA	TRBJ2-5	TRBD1	TGTGCCAGTTGGGACAGGGGGCAAGAGACCCAGTACTTC	CASWDRGQETQYF
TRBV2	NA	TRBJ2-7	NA	TGTGCCAGCAGTGAGGAGTGGTACGAGCAGTACTTC	CASSEEWYEQYF
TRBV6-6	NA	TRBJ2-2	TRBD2	TGTGCCAGCAGAAGGAGCAGCGGGGGGAACACCGGGGAGCTGTTTTTT	CASRRSSGGNTGELFF
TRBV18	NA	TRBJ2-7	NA	TGTGCCAGCTCCCACATTCGCTCCTACGAGCAGTACTTC	CASSHIRSYEQYF
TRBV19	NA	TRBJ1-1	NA	TGTGCCAGTAGTGCCCAGGGGCACACTGAAGCTTTCTTT	CASSAQGHTEAFF
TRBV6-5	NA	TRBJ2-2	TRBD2	TGTGCCAGCAGTTACTCACTAGCGGGAGGGCCCGGGGAGCTGTTTTTT	CASSYSLAGGPGELFF